This T cell receptor beta chain was captured by sequencing in a study of chemoradiotherapy in HPV16-positive cancers. Whole-study findings and limits: The functional HPV-specific definition rests on just a couple of HPV16-positive patients. During treatment, candidate HPV-specific clones and E7-related motifs expanded in tumor.

Only in-frame clones appear in the TCRdb table, and some are missing; sequencing was by immunoSEQ multiplex PCR. This table has 15,000 to 20,000 clones, around nine tenths appearing once. About this clone: Its antigen remains unknown.

Germline CDR1 and CDR2: SGHNT and YYREEE (reference sequence). V was shortened by 1 base and J by 1 base, with 8 bases between the two germline ends. The CDR3 is 14 residues long. The sequencing here drew on blood, taken from a patient who underwent chemoradiotherapy. This sequence was found in a human donor with HPV-associated anogenital cancer. The chain has TRBV5-4 and TRBJ1-1, with D perhaps TRBD1 (5 bases). In nucleotides, the CDR3 is TGTGCCAGCAGCTTGAGACAGTCGAACACTGAAGCTTTCTTT. Its translation is CASSLRQSNTEAFF.